The 21 T cell receptor beta chains reported below all come from one sample, sequenced in a study of T-cell reconstitution after alpha-beta-depleted transplantation in children. The TCRbeta library incorporated unique molecular identifiers. TCRdb fed the PCR reads into MiXCR, producing one record per CDR3 protein. This table holds a few hundred thousand distinct CDR3 sequences, 20% to 30% found once. Here the sequenced sample was PBMCs, taken before TCRalphabeta/CD19-depleted stem cell transplant. These TCRs come from a boy less than two years old with Wiskott-Aldrich syndrome, due to receive a stem cell transplant.

The V and J genes are TRBV27 and TRBJ2-4; 10 nucleotides match TRBD2. CDR1 and CDR2 from the germline V gene are MNHEY and SMNVEV (reference sequence). The J segment lost 2 bases and the V segment lost 3 bases, leaving 7 bases of the junction unmatched. The CDR3 is 17 amino acids. CDR3 residues: CASSFRAGGPSKNIQYF. CDR3 in DNA: TGTGCCAGCAGTTTTAGAGCGGGAGGGCCATCCAAAAACATTCAGTACTTC.

This clonotype has a handful of counts. The chain couples TRBV12-3 or TRBV12-4 to TRBJ1-6; D perhaps matches TRBD1 (5 bases). This CDR3 is 12 amino acids long. Trimming pared 9 bases from V and 10 bases from J, leaving 13 bases between. The CDR3, as DNA: TGTGCCAGTCGGGACTGGGGGTCACCCCTCCACTTT. Protein product: CASRDWGSPLHF.

The chain links TRBV1 to TRBJ1-6. TRBV1 is classified as a pseudogene. There are 11 residues in the CDR3. CDR3: CTSNADTALHF. CDR3 coding DNA: TGCACCAGCAACGCAGATACAGCCCTCCACTTT.

This clonotype was seen a handful of times. The chain recombines TRBV11-1 with TRBJ2-4; 11 nucleotides align to TRBD1. The trim removed 2 bases at V and 4 bases at J, leaving 10 bases unmatched. CDR3 length equals 18 residues. Germline loops: CDR1 SGHAT, CDR2 FQDESV (reference sequence). This chain's CDR3 is CASSLLVGQGAAKNIQYF. CDR3 in DNA: TGTGCCAGCAGCTTATTAGTAGGACAGGGGGCCGCAAAAAACATTCAGTACTTC. Filled out from reference TRBV11-1 and TRBJ2-4, the complete variable domain reads EAEVAQSPRYKITEKSQAVAFWCDPISGHATLYWYRQILGQGPELLVQFQDESVVDDSQLPKDRFSAERLKGVDSTLKIQPAELGDSAMYLCASSLLVGQGAAKNIQYFGAGTRLSVL.

This clonotype was counted only a few times. The chain couples TRBV5-1 to TRBJ2-2; TRBD1 matches at 7 bases. The germline CDR1 and CDR2 sequences are SGHRS and YFSETQ. CDR3 length: 15 amino acids. V was pared by 3 bases and J by 1 base, with 3 bases of the junction left unmatched. This chain's CDR3 is CASSSGTENTGELFF. Written as DNA, the CDR3 is TGCGCCAGCAGCTCTGGGACAGAGAACACCGGGGAGCTGTTTTTT.

The chain carries TRBV5-1 and TRBJ1-2, with D maybe TRBD1 (5 bases). V was pared by 3 bases and J by 4 bases, with 10 bases between. Per germline, CDR1 SGHRS and CDR2 YFSETQ. The length of the CDR3 is 13 residues. The CDR3 DNA reads TGCGCCAGCAGCTATGACAGACTCTATGGCTACACCTTC. Protein product: CASSYDRLYGYTF.

V usage is TRBV29-1 and J usage is TRBJ2-1; 9 bases are shared with TRBD1. There are 15 residues in the CDR3. V lost 6 bases to trimming and J lost 0 bases; unmatched junction nucleotides: 6. Per the germline V gene, CDR1 is SQVTM and CDR2 is ANQGSEA. The CDR3 here is CSVKGTGNSYNEQFF. CDR3 in DNA: TGCAGCGTGAAGGGGACAGGGAACTCCTACAATGAGCAGTTCTTC.

The chain has TRBV5-1 and TRBJ1-1, with 8 bases that match TRBD1. Germline V gene sequence: CDR1 SGHRS, CDR2 YFSETQ. The CDR3 spans 14 residues. V was clipped by 2 bases and J by 5 bases; unmatched bases: 5. CDR3 in amino acids: CASSFTGGGTEAFF. CDR3 DNA sequence: TGCGCCAGCAGCTTCACAGGGGGAGGAACTGAAGCTTTCTTT.

The gene calls are TRBV5-6 and TRBJ2-3; possibly TRBD2 for D (5 bases). This CDR3 has 13 amino acids. V dropped 0 bases and J dropped 5 bases, with 7 bases sitting between them. Germline-derived CDR1 and CDR2 are SGHDT and YYEEEE. Here the CDR3 DNA reads TGTGCCAGCAGCTTGGGAGGGCAAGATACGCAGTATTTT. Encoded protein: CASSLGGQDTQYF.

The chain uses TRBV12-3 or TRBV12-4 and TRBJ2-5, with 16 bases lining up with TRBD2. CDR3 size: 18 residues. V lost 5 bases and J lost 4; bases outside the gene matches: 10. CDR3 residues: CASSGPGTSGRASETQYF. The CDR3 bases are TGTGCCAGCAGTGGTCCCGGGACTAGCGGGAGGGCCTCAGAGACCCAGTACTTC.

About this clonotype itself: One junction end disagrees with the germline gene, perhaps due to a read error. The rearrangement uses TRBV5-8 and TRBJ2-7; 7 bases line up with TRBD1. The CDR3 consists of 12 residues. Germline CDR1 and CDR2: SGHTS and YDEGEE. CDR3 residues: CASSLSYGTANF. The CDR3 DNA reads as TGTGCCAGCAGCTTGTCGTATGGGACAGCTAACTTC. Looking up the rest from reference TRBV5-8 and TRBJ2-7 gives the full variable domain: EAGVTQSPTHLIKTRGQQATLRCSPISGHTSVYWYQQALGLGLQFLLWYDEGEERNRGNFPPRFSGRQFPNYSSELNVNALELEDSALYLCASSLSYGTANFGPGTRLTVT.

A few counts support this clonotype. The rearrangement links TRBV7-9 to TRBJ1-2; D perhaps matches TRBD1 (5 bases). V lost 5 bases, J lost 1 base, and 11 bases lay in between. The CDR3 spans 14 residues. The germline V gene has CDR1 SEHNR and CDR2 FQNEAQ (reference sequence). CDR3 in DNA: TGTGCCAGCAGCCTTAGGGACGATAACTATGGCTACACCTTC. It encodes CASSLRDDNYGYTF.

The chain uses TRBV6-1 and TRBJ2-3; 7 bases agree with TRBD1. CDR3 length equals 15 residues. Germline V gene sequence: CDR1 MNHNS, CDR2 SASEGT. The V and J ends lost 7 bases and 8 bases, in that order; junction bases with no gene match: 15. CDR3: CASIPTGNVLGTQYF. The CDR3, as DNA: TGTGCCAGCATCCCGACAGGGAATGTATTGGGTACGCAGTATTTT.

This clonotype was counted a few times. The CDR3 loop reads CASSSRTSHSYEQYF. The CDR3 nucleotides read TGTGCCAGCAGCTCCCGGACTTCCCACTCCTACGAGCAGTACTTC. V usage is TRBV7-2 and J usage is TRBJ2-7, with TRBD2 as a possible D gene (5 bases). The CDR3 is 15 amino acids. CDR1 is SGHTA and CDR2 is FQGNSA in the germline V gene. Trimming removed 4 bases at V and 0 bases at J, with 13 bases between.

The chain uses TRBV2 and TRBJ2-7; 10 nucleotides align to TRBD2. Losses at the gene ends were 0 bases for V and 0 bases for J; bases not matched to a gene: 2. Germline V gene lookup returns CDR1 SNHLY and CDR2 FYNNEI. The CDR3 has 16 residues. CDR3 loop: CASSEAGLAHSYEQYF. The CDR3, as DNA: TGTGCCAGCAGTGAAGCGGGACTAGCGCACTCCTACGAGCAGTACTTC.

The rearrangement links TRBV9 to TRBJ2-1; 10 bases are a match to TRBD2. The CDR3 contains 16 residues. Germline V gene sequence: CDR1 SGDLS, CDR2 YYNGEE. Germline trimming cut 4 bases from V and 8 bases from J; bases unmatched to any gene: 12. DNA of the CDR3: TGTGCCAGCAGCTTCAGCGGGAGGGGAGGAGGTGATGAGCAGTTCTTC. As protein: CASSFSGRGGGDEQFF.

This clonotype was counted many times. The chain recombines TRBV6-1 with TRBJ2-1; 13 bases are a match to TRBD2. CDR1 is MNHNS and CDR2 is SASEGT in the germline V gene. V trimming: 6 bases; J trimming: 3 bases; junction bases outside the gene matches: 11. The CDR3 length is 18 residues. The CDR3 DNA reads TGTGCCAGCAGCCGGCGGACTAGCGGGAGCTTAGTCTACAATGAGCAGTTCTTC. It codes for CASSRRTSGSLVYNEQFF.

This chain connects TRBV29-1 to TRBJ1-1; D may be TRBD1 (6 bases). The CDR3 loop spans 13 amino acids. V dropped 6 bases and J dropped 2 bases, with 13 bases sitting between them. CDR1 is SQVTM and CDR2 is ANQGSEA in the germline V gene. Here the CDR3 DNA reads TGCAGCGTCGACCGGGACACTAACACTGAAGCTTTCTTT. Amino acids: CSVDRDTNTEAFF.

This chain uses TRBV5-1 with TRBJ1-4; no clear D gene. The germline V gene has CDR1 SGHRS and CDR2 YFSETQ. The CDR3 spans 15 residues. V was pared by 0 bases and J by 8 bases, with 14 bases between. CDR3 sequence: CASSLGTGLREKLFF. CDR3 coding DNA: TGCGCCAGCAGCTTGGGAACGGGATTGCGGGAAAAACTGTTTTTT.

J is TRBJ2-6 and V is TRBV27; 7 bases line up with TRBD1. CDR1 and CDR2 from the germline V gene are MNHEY and SMNVEV (reference sequence). The J segment lost 3 bases and the V segment lost 5 bases, leaving 7 bases of the junction unmatched. The CDR3 covers 16 residues. The chain's CDR3 is CASSRTGVYGANVLTF. The CDR3 DNA is TGTGCCAGCAGTAGGACAGGAGTGTATGGGGCCAACGTCCTGACTTTC.

The rearrangement uses TRBV5-5 and TRBJ1-6; D remains unclear. CDR3 length: 13 amino acids. Trimming stripped 2 bases from V and 7 bases from J, with 7 bases between. Germline V CDR1 and CDR2: SGHKS, YYEKEE (reference sequence). The CDR3 sequence is CASSFKGNSPLHF. CDR3 in DNA: TGTGCCAGCAGCTTCAAAGGGAATTCACCCCTCCACTTT.